A single sample gave rise to the 22 T cell receptor beta chains below, sequenced in a study of cytomegalovirus exposure and HLA in healthy donors. The protocol was immunoSEQ multiplex PCR, while the TCRdb copy is restricted to in-frame clones and leaves out a portion. Of more than 110,000 clones in the sample, around 85% were seen once. Sequenced material: PBMCs. The receptors stem from a man in his late teens or twenties in good health and CMV-seronegative.

V and J are TRBV5-4 and TRBJ2-7; TRBD2 matches at 8 bases. The junction had 6 bases not matched to a gene; V was cut back by 6 bases and J by 4 bases. Germline lookup yields CDR1 SGHNT and CDR2 YYREEE (reference sequence). The CDR3 spans 13 residues. The CDR3 coding sequence is TGTGCCAGCACCCCCAGCGGGAGTTACGAGCAGTACTTC. Protein product: CASTPSGSYEQYF.

The chain combines TRBV15 with TRBJ1-1, with D unclear. The CDR3 runs to 13 residues. The germline V gene has CDR1 LNHNV and CDR2 YYDKDF (reference sequence). V gave up 4 bases and J gave up 3 bases, with 9 bases separating them. CDR3 sequence: CATSTLADTEAFF. CDR3 bases: TGTGCCACCAGCACTCTGGCGGACACTGAAGCTTTCTTT.

Written as DNA, the CDR3 is TGTGCCAGCTCACCCGCATCGGGCACTGAAGCTTTCTTT. Protein: CASSPASGTEAFF. The genes are TRBV18 and TRBJ1-1; no clear D. Germline-derived CDR1 and CDR2 are KGHSH and LQKENI. This CDR3 is 13 amino acids long. Deletions cut 3 bases from V and 4 bases from J, with 9 bases between. Variable domain in full (rest from reference TRBV18 and TRBJ1-1): NAGVMQNPRHLVRRRGQEARLRCSPMKGHSHVYWYRQLPEEGLKFMVYLQKENIIDESGMPKERFSAEFPKEGPSILRIQQVVRGDSAAYFCASSPASGTEAFFGQGTRLTVV.

V gene TRBV18 combines with J gene TRBJ2-1, with TRBD2 matching over 9 bases. The germline CDR1 and CDR2 sequences are KGHSH and LQKENI. CDR3 length: 14 amino acids. J lost 7 bases, V lost 5 bases, and 6 bases had no gene match. The CDR3 here is CASSFTSGLNEQFF. CDR3 bases: TGTGCCAGCTCATTTACTAGCGGGTTGAATGAGCAGTTCTTC.

This clone was detected once. The chain couples TRBV25-1 to TRBJ1-3; D unclear. Per the germline V gene, CDR1 is MGHDK and CDR2 is SYGVNS. Trimming left V 5 bases short and J 4 bases short, with 12 bases between. The CDR3 is made up of 14 amino acids. CDR3 residues: CASSTRSSGNTIYF. CDR3 nucleotide sequence: TGTGCCAGCAGTACAAGATCATCGGGAAACACCATATATTTT.

This chain links TRBV6-5 with TRBJ2-7, with TRBD1 identical over 8 bases. V gave up 5 bases and J gave up 3 bases; unmatched junction bases: 3. Germline loops: CDR1 MNHEY, CDR2 SVGAGI. This CDR3 contains 13 residues. The CDR3: CASSGQGIYEQYF. The CDR3 bases are TGTGCCAGCAGTGGACAGGGAATCTACGAGCAGTACTTC.

The gene calls are TRBV30 and TRBJ2-5; TRBD2 matches 13 bases. V gave up 8 bases and J gave up 4 bases; unmatched junction bases: 16. The CDR3 covers 17 residues. Germline CDR1 and CDR2: GTSNPN and SVGIG (reference sequence). The CDR3 coding sequence is TGTGCCGGAGGGGACACCAGGACTAGCGGGGGTGGAGAGACCCAGTACTTC. Translating it yields CAGGDTRTSGGGETQYF.

The rearrangement joins TRBV6-5 to TRBJ2-7; D is ambiguous. Germline V gene sequence: CDR1 MNHEY, CDR2 SVGAGI. CDR3 length: 14 amino acids. The V end was cut by 6 bases, the J end by 0 bases, with 12 bases between. CDR3 coding DNA: TGTGCCAGCAGGGCCGAGTGGAGCTCCTACGAGCAGTACTTC. Translated: CASRAEWSSYEQYF.

The rearrangement links TRBV7-2 to TRBJ2-1, with D possibly being TRBD1 (5 bases). CDR1 is SGHTA, CDR2 FQGNSA, per germline. The length of the CDR3 is 13 residues. Trimming removed 5 bases at V and 5 bases at J, with 10 bases between. The CDR3 DNA follows: TGTGCCAGCAGCATTAGCAGGGACAATGAGCAGTTCTTC. It codes for CASSISRDNEQFF.

The chain joins TRBV25-1 to TRBJ1-3, with D hard to call. The CDR3 has 13 amino acids. The germline gives CDR1 MGHDK, CDR2 SYGVNS. Trimming removed 3 bases at V and 2 bases at J, with 5 bases between. The CDR3 DNA is TGTGCCAGCAGTGATAGTGCTGGAAACACCATATATTTT. Protein product: CASSDSAGNTIYF.

The rearrangement joins TRBV6-4 to TRBJ2-2; possible D gene TRBD2, 6 bases. Germline V gene lookup returns CDR1 MRHNA and CDR2 SNTAGT. The CDR3 length is 13 residues. Between the trimmed V and J ends, which lost 5 bases and 3 bases, there was a span of 7 bases. The CDR3 is CASSLADTGELFF. The CDR3 nucleotides read TGTGCCAGCAGTTTAGCGGACACCGGGGAGCTGTTTTTT.

CDR3 residues: CASSGGQGLADTQYF. The CDR3 nucleotides are TGCGCCAGCAGCGGGGGACAGGGGTTGGCAGATACGCAGTATTTT. This chain links TRBV4-3 with TRBJ2-3, with 10 positions matching TRBD1. The germline gives CDR1 LGHNA, CDR2 YSLEER. The CDR3 contains 15 residues. V dropped 5 bases and J dropped 4; count of bases not matched to a gene: 6.

The table lists this clone with a count of one. V is TRBV5-6 and J is TRBJ1-1; 9 positions agree with TRBD1. This CDR3 region has 13 residues. The germline gives CDR1 SGHDT, CDR2 YYEEEE. With V trimmed by 3 bases and J by 6 bases, 3 bases remained unmatched. CDR3: CASSSHRGPEAFF. CDR3 DNA sequence: TGTGCCAGCAGCTCACACAGGGGGCCTGAAGCTTTCTTT.

The J gene is TRBJ1-5, the V gene TRBV6-1; the D is unclear. CDR3 size: 15 residues. Trimming stripped 3 bases from V and 6 bases from J, with 15 bases between. Germline V gives CDR1 MNHNS, CDR2 SASEGT. The CDR3 DNA is TGTGCCAGCAGTGACCCACTGGAGGGATCTCAGCCCCAGCATTTT. Amino acid sequence: CASSDPLEGSQPQHF.

The genes are TRBV6-5 and TRBJ2-1, with D perhaps matching TRBD1 (5 bases). The CDR3 covers 15 residues. CDR1 is MNHEY and CDR2 is SVGAGI in the germline V gene. V gave up 2 bases and J gave up 2 bases, with 10 bases separating them. The CDR3 sequence: CASSYGRVPYNEQFF. The DNA of the CDR3 is TGTGCCAGCAGTTACGGCAGGGTGCCCTACAATGAGCAGTTCTTC.

The chain recombines TRBV7-2 with TRBJ2-2, with TRBD2 matching 7 bases. V lost 3 bases and J lost 3; bases outside the gene matches: 4. CDR1 and CDR2 (germline): SGHTA, FQGNSA. The CDR3 length is 15 residues. In nucleotides, the CDR3 is TGTGCCAGCAGCTTCGGGGGGTATGACACCGGGGAGCTGTTTTTT. Protein sequence: CASSFGGYDTGELFF.

The V and J genes are TRBV6-1 and TRBJ1-5; 11 bases map to TRBD1. The CDR3 runs 15 residues. V trimming: 8 bases; J trimming: 7 bases; junction bases outside the gene matches: 10. In germline, CDR1 is MNHNS, CDR2 SASEGT. The CDR3 DNA is TGTGCCAGCGGGACTCGGACAGGGGGCATGCAGCCCCAGCATTTT. Amino acid sequence: CASGTRTGGMQPQHF.

The chain combines TRBV7-6 with TRBJ2-1, with D hard to call. The germline CDR1 and CDR2 sequences are SGHVS and FNYEAQ. This CDR3 contains 15 residues. V lost 4 bases and J lost 3, with 13 bases in between. The CDR3 region is CASSYDPRGYNEQFF. The CDR3 DNA is TGTGCCAGCAGCTACGACCCGAGAGGCTACAATGAGCAGTTCTTC.

The chain joins TRBV10-3 to TRBJ1-1; a weak D match, TRBD1 (5 bases). The CDR3 totals 15 residues. The ends were cut back, 3 bases at V and 3 bases at J, with 14 bases in the middle. The germline CDR1 and CDR2 sequences are ENHRY and SYGVKD. The CDR3, as DNA: TGTGCCATCAGTGACAGGGTGTTTCGGGACACTGAAGCTTTCTTT. It is translated as CAISDRVFRDTEAFF.

This clone was seen once. The genes are TRBV7-2 and TRBJ2-2; tentative D call: TRBD2 (5 bases). V lost 2 bases, J lost 7 bases, and 11 bases lay in between. The CDR3 has 14 amino acids. CDR1 SGHTA and CDR2 FQGNSA come from the germline V gene. For the CDR3, the DNA is TGTGCCAGCAGCTTACCGGGATTCGGCGGGGAGCTGTTTTTT. Protein: CASSLPGFGGELFF.

J is TRBJ2-7 and V is TRBV7-2, with D perhaps matching TRBD2 (5 bases). The CDR3 has 12 amino acids. CDR1 is SGHTA, CDR2 FQGNSA, per germline. V was cut by 2 bases and J by 5 bases, with 7 bases left in between. CDR3 sequence reads: CASSLTGNEQYF. The CDR3 DNA sequence: TGTGCCAGCAGCTTAACCGGGAACGAGCAGTACTTC.

The chain joins TRBV7-9 to TRBJ1-1; D is uncertain. From germline, CDR1 is SEHNR and CDR2 FQNEAQ (reference sequence). V gave up 6 bases and J gave up 1 base, with 6 bases separating them. The CDR3 is 12 amino acids. This CDR3 is CASRTGNTEAFF. The CDR3 DNA follows: TGTGCCAGCAGGACGGGGAACACTGAAGCTTTCTTT.